Listed below are T cell receptor beta chains from one sample, sequenced in a study of T cells in Graves' hyperthyroidism and ophthalmopathy. TCRdb re-derived calls from the multiplex PCR reads in MiXCR, one entry per CDR3 protein. The sample includes more than 500,000 distinct CDR3 sequences, under 15% of them seen just once. The sample comprised blood. These receptors came from a woman aged 40 to 50 with Graves' ophthalmopathy. Each CDR3 is given with its conserved first and last residue. Each record gives: J gene, D gene, V gene, clone size, CDR3 DNA, CDR3 protein. The D gene is left open where the match is weak. Size is omitted from some rows. Given values are once, few, many or a class for expanded clones.

>TRBJ1-2|.|TRBV7-2|.
TGTGCCAGCAGCTTAGAGTCACAGATCTATGGCTACACCTTC
CASSLESQIYGYTF
>TRBJ2-7|.|TRBV20-1|many
TGCAGTGCTAGAACGGCTGCCTACGAGCAGTACTTC
CSARTAAYEQYF
>TRBJ1-5|.|TRBV19|.
TGTGCCAGTAGTATCCAGATCTTTTATAGCAATCAGCCCCAGCATTTT
CASSIQIFYSNQPQHF
>TRBJ1-2|TRBD1|TRBV18|.
TGTGCCAGCTCACCACCGTCAATGGGGACAGCTTATGGCTACACCTTC
CASSPPSMGTAYGYTF
>TRBJ2-5|.|TRBV6-2/TRBV6-3|few
TGTGCCAGCAGTACAAGACTAGATCTTAGGACCCAGTACTTC
CASSTRLDLRTQYF
>TRBJ2-5|TRBD1|TRBV20-1|many
TGCAGTGCTAGAGCGCCATACGGGACAGACGGATTAAGGGAGACCCAGTACTTC
CSARAPYGTDGLRETQYF
>TRBJ2-7|.|TRBV6-5|many
TGTGCCAGCAGTTACTCGGGGGGTCTGGGTGTCTACGAGCAGTACTTC
CASSYSGGLGVYEQYF
>TRBJ2-7|.|TRBV18|once
TGTGCCAGCTCACCAAAGCAGGGTTACGAGCAGTACTTC
CASSPKQGYEQYF
>TRBJ2-7|TRBD1|TRBV15|many
TGTGCCACCGCCCGACAGGGGAGCTCCTACGAGCAGTACTTC
CATARQGSSYEQYF
>TRBJ1-1|.|TRBV15|many
TGTGCCACCAGTACGGGGGGCAGTGCAGCTTTCTTT
CATSTGGSAAFF
>TRBJ2-5|TRBD2|TRBV20-1|few
TGCAGTGCTAGTCTACTAGCGGGAGGGCCCCCGATGGAAGAGACCCAGTACTTC
CSASLLAGGPPMEETQYF
>TRBJ2-7|TRBD2|TRBV7-2|.
TGTGCCAGCAGCACCGGACTAGCGGGAGTCGAGCAGTACTTC
CASSTGLAGVEQYF
>TRBJ1-1|TRBD1|TRBV28|many
TGTGCCAGCAGTTCCGCAGGGGGCGGGGAGGATGAAGCTTTCTTT
CASSSAGGGEDEAFF
>TRBJ1-1|.|TRBV7-9|.
TGTGCCAGCAGCTCTACAAGTTTCCGAGGTGAAGCTTTCTTT
CASSSTSFRGEAFF
>TRBJ1-3|TRBD1|TRBV11-2|.
TGTGCCAGCAGCTTATGGGATCAGGGGGGTAGCTCTGGAAACACCATATATTTT
CASSLWDQGGSSGNTIYF
>TRBJ1-2|TRBD1|TRBV6-2/TRBV6-3|many
TGTGCCAGCAGAAGGGGGACAGAGGATAATGGCTACACCTTC
CASRRGTEDNGYTF
>TRBJ2-4|.|TRBV2|few
TGTGCCAGCAGCGGGAATGCCAAAAACATTCAGTACTTC
CASSGNAKNIQYF
>TRBJ1-2|TRBD1|TRBV6-1|once
TGTGCCAGCAGTGGGGGACAGGGGGGCTATGGCTACACCTTC
CASSGGQGGYGYTF
>TRBJ1-1|.|TRBV10-3|many
TGTGCCATCAGTGGACGTACAGGGTCTGAAGCTTTCTTT
CAISGRTGSEAFF
>TRBJ1-1|TRBD1|TRBV28|many
TGTGCCAGCAGTACAAATACAGGGGACACTGAAGCTTTCTTT
CASSTNTGDTEAFF
>TRBJ2-7|.|TRBV12-3/TRBV12-4|.
TGTGCCAGCAGTCCGAGGGACTTTCAGGGAGAGCAGTACTTC
CASSPRDFQGEQYF
>TRBJ2-7|.|TRBV5-1|.
TGCGCCAGCAGCTTTGGTGGGAATGGAAACGAGCAGTACTTC
CASSFGGNGNEQYF
>TRBJ2-2|TRBD2|TRBV6-5|few
TGTGCCAGCAGTTGGATGGGGGGGGAGAACACCGGGGAGCTGTTTTTT
CASSWMGGENTGELFF
>TRBJ1-3|TRBD1|TRBV11-2|few
TGTGCCAGCAGCCCCGATCGGGACAGGGTGGGAAACACCATATATTTT
CASSPDRDRVGNTIYF
>TRBJ1-2|.|TRBV16|few
TGTGCCAGCACCCTTGGCCGGGACGAAATAGGCTACACCTTC
CASTLGRDEIGYTF
>TRBJ1-2|.|TRBV11-1|many
TGTGCCAGCAGCTTAGAAGGAGCAGGGCGATTCTATGGCTACACCTTC
CASSLEGAGRFYGYTF
>TRBJ2-4|TRBD2|TRBV12-5|many
TGTGCTAGTGGTTCATTCTCTAGCGGGGGGGACATTCAGTACTTC
CASGSFSSGGDIQYF
>TRBJ2-7|.|TRBV19|many
TGTGCCAGACCGTCTAGGGATCAGAACATCTCCTACGAGCAGTACTTC
CARPSRDQNISYEQYF